The rows below give T cell receptor beta chains drawn from one sample of a study of graft-versus-host responses after intestinal transplantation. Libraries were prepared by immunoSEQ multiplex PCR; TCRdb keeps only in-frame clonotypes and omits some of them. The sample has approximately 39,000 clones; roughly 94% are singletons. Their cognate antigens are unknown. The material sequenced was unstimulated CD4+ T cells sorted from spleen or lymph node cells, taken before transplant. The receptors originated from a human donor who was the organ donor for an intestinal transplant. Each CDR3 is given with its conserved first and last residue. A D gene is named only where the DNA matches it firmly. For some rows the clone size is stated as once, few or many, or as a class when expanded; others skip it.

TRBD1	TRBV2	TRBJ1-1	.	CASRKTGVGTEAFF	TGTGCCAGCAGGAAGACAGGGGTGGGTACTGAAGCTTTCTTT
TRBD1	TRBV18	TRBJ2-7	.	CASSPPGAGGFYEQYF	TGTGCCAGCTCACCACCCGGGGCAGGGGGTTTCTACGAGCAGTACTTC
.	TRBV14	TRBJ2-3	.	CASSQGLTDTQYF	TGTGCCAGCAGCCAAGGCCTCACAGATACGCAGTATTTT
.	TRBV6-5	TRBJ2-5	.	CASSLGGKETQYF	TGTGCCAGTTCTCTCGGGGGAAAGGAGACCCAGTACTTC
.	TRBV7-2	TRBJ2-5	.	CASSLSRGGETQYF	TGTGCCAGCAGCTTATCGCGGGGAGGAGAGACCCAGTACTTC
.	TRBV19	TRBJ2-5	.	CASSMRETQYF	TGTGCCAGTAGTATGCGGGAGACCCAGTACTTC
.	TRBV9	TRBJ1-6	.	CASRGGGAGSPLHF	TGTGCCAGCAGAGGGGGGGGCGCGGGTTCACCCCTCCACTTT
TRBD1	TRBV19	TRBJ1-2	.	CASSPHRDRGFYGYTF	TGTGCCAGTAGTCCCCACCGGGACAGGGGATTCTATGGCTACACCTTC
.	TRBV4-3	TRBJ2-2	.	CASSPGLYTGELFF	TGCGCCAGCAGCCCCGGACTGTACACCGGGGAGCTGTTTTTT
.	TRBV2	TRBJ2-7	.	CAGGGPYEQYF	TGTGCCGGTGGTGGACCCTACGAGCAGTACTTC
.	TRBV6-5	TRBJ1-6	.	CASSLGRVLSPLHF	TGTGCCAGCAGTTTAGGTCGGGTTCTGTCACCCCTCCACTTT
TRBD1	TRBV11-2	TRBJ1-2	once	CASSYSDRSYGYTF	TGTGCCAGCAGCTACTCGGACAGGAGCTATGGCTACACCTTC
.	TRBV30	TRBJ1-5	.	CAWSGAGRGGGQPQHF	TGTGCCTGGAGCGGAGCGGGCCGAGGAGGCGGTCAGCCCCAGCATTTT
.	TRBV19	TRBJ2-6	.	CASSVQGSGANVLTF	TGTGCCAGTAGTGTGCAGGGATCTGGGGCCAACGTCCTGACTTTC
.	TRBV7-9	TRBJ1-1	.	CASSLASGLTEAFF	TGTGCCAGCAGCTTAGCGTCAGGCCTCACTGAAGCTTTCTTT
.	TRBV30	TRBJ2-7	.	CAWSVLSGPSYEQYF	TGTGCCTGGAGTGTACTTTCGGGTCCTTCCTACGAGCAGTACTTC
TRBD2	TRBV9	TRBJ2-5	.	CASSVGNSGGETQYF	TGTGCCAGCAGCGTAGGAAATAGCGGGGGAGAGACCCAGTACTTC
.	TRBV7-6	TRBJ2-5	.	CASSLEGGTQYF	TGTGCCAGCAGCTTAGAGGGCGGGACCCAGTACTTC
.	TRBV9	TRBJ2-1	.	CASGSGLHEQFF	TGTGCCAGCGGCTCAGGTCTCCATGAGCAGTTCTTC
TRBD1	TRBV4-1	TRBJ1-2	.	CASSQPTGYGYTF	TGCGCCAGCAGCCAACCGACAGGGTATGGCTACACCTTC
.	TRBV9	TRBJ1-5	.	CASSVEADSNQPQHF	TGTGCCAGCAGCGTAGAAGCTGATAGCAATCAGCCCCAGCATTTT
.	TRBV19	TRBJ2-5	.	CASTQGPGRETQYF	TGTGCCAGTACCCAAGGTCCCGGAAGGGAGACCCAGTACTTC
.	TRBV5-1	TRBJ1-5	.	CASSLERNQPQHF	TGCGCCAGCAGCTTGGAACGTAATCAGCCCCAGCATTTT
.	TRBV4-2	TRBJ2-1	.	CASSQSEGGGFMYNEQFF	TGTGCCAGCAGCCAGTCTGAAGGAGGGGGCTTCATGTACAATGAGCAGTTCTTC